Listed here are 27 T cell receptor beta chains from one sample, sequenced in a study of tissue T cells after allogeneic stem cell transplantation. Time point defined: mouse harvest day 7 after allogeneic transplant. Each mouse received 10^7 T-cell-depleted marrow cells plus 10^6 splenic CD5+ T cells by tail vein. Assay used: immunoSEQ multiplex PCR; TCRdb lists only in-frame clones, some missing. The repertoire holds 8,900 or so clones, with 40% to 55% as singletons. Specimen: skin. Source of these receptors: a female BALB/c mouse given C57BL/6 T cells with graft-versus-host disease after an allogeneic hematopoietic cell transplant.

This clone was recorded a few times. Mouse germline and gene names are used. The read comes to an end 1 residue before the CDR3 does, leaving the germline J gene to fill in the end. The rearrangement links TRBV15 to TRBJ2-7; 9 nucleotides align to TRBD2. CDR3 length: 16 residues. Germline loops: CDR1 SGHND, CDR2 FRSKSL. Trimming removed 1 base from V and 0 bases from J; junction bases left unmatched: 4. The sequenced CDR3 bases are TGTGCCAGCAGTTTAGTGCTGGGGGGGAGCTCCTATGAACAGTAC. This codes for CASSLVLGGSSYEQY. The CDR3, in full, reads CASSLVLGGSSYEQYF.

A remark on this clone: Mouse gene names apply. The read finishes 1 residue shy of the CDR3 end, and the germline J gene is used to complete it. The chain couples TRBV13-2 to TRBJ2-3, with 9 positions matching TRBD2. The CDR3 spans 15 residues. J lost 1 base, V lost 6 bases, and 6 bases had no gene match. The germline gives CDR1 NNHNN, CDR2 SYGAGS (reference sequence). The CDR3 sequence is CASEMGGRGAETLYF. The sequenced CDR3 bases are TGTGCCAGCGAGATGGGGGGGCGAGGTGCAGAAACGCTGTAT.

Notes on this clone: Germline and genes here are mouse. The read stops 1 residue short of the end of the CDR3; the missing end is completed from the germline J gene. The chain recombines TRBV3 with TRBJ2-7; perhaps TRBD2 as D (5 bases). The CDR3 runs 13 residues. The V end was cut by 5 bases, the J end by 1 base, with 9 bases between. Germline V gene data show CDR1 as SNHLY and CDR2 as FYNGKV (reference sequence). CDR3 bases read: TGTGCCAGCAGCCGCGGACTTTCCTATGAACAGTAC. It yields the protein CASSRGLSYEQY. The entire CDR3 protein reads CASSRGLSYEQYF.

Regarding this clone: Each gene name is a mouse one. Read data end 1 residue before the CDR3 end; the end is taken from the germline J gene. This chain links TRBV1 with TRBJ2-4, with 8 nucleotides matching TRBD1. Germline V gives CDR1 NSQYPW, CDR2 LRSPGD (reference sequence). The ends lost 4 bases at V and 4 bases at J; junction bases unmatched: 1. This CDR3 is built from 13 residues. This CDR3 is CTCSVGQENTLYF. The covered CDR3 bases are TGCACCTGCAGTGTGGGACAGGAAAACACCTTGTAC. The full variable domain, its missing parts supplied by reference TRBV1 and TRBJ2-4, is VTLLEQNPRWRLVPRGQAVNLRCILKNSQYPWMSWYQQDLQKQLQWLFTLRSPGDKEVKSLPGADYLATRVTDTELRLQVANMSQGRTLYCTCSVGQENTLYFGAGTRLSVL.

Relative to its sample, this clone is medium-sized. The gene symbols are mouse symbols. The read is 1 residue too short to cover the CDR3 end, so that end is filled in from the germline J gene. V gene TRBV23 combines with J gene TRBJ2-3; the D call in the table, TRBD2, was not verified against the DNA. Germline V lookup: CDR1 KGHTA, CDR2 FQNQQP. The CDR3 sequence is 15 residues long. The CDR3 is CSSSPLGASAETLYF. CDR3 DNA (partial): TGCTCCAGCAGTCCACTGGGGGCTAGTGCAGAAACGCTGTAT.

This clone was observed a few times. The genes are named according to mouse. With the read ending 1 residue before the CDR3 end, the germline J gene is used to fill in that end. The chain has TRBV26 and TRBJ1-5, with 9 bases aligning to TRBD1. The germline CDR1 and CDR2 sequences are KGHPV and FQNQEV (reference sequence). CDR3 length: 15 residues. The ends lost 4 bases at V and 4 bases at J; junction bases unmatched: 5. The CDR3 protein is CASSPYRGQNQAPLF. Partial CDR3 DNA: TGTGCCAGCAGTCCATACAGGGGGCAGAACCAGGCTCCGCTT.

A note on this clone: Gene names and germline refer to mouse. The CDR3 end falls 1 residue outside the read, so it is completed with the germline J gene. This chain uses TRBV1 with TRBJ1-1; 11 bases map to TRBD1. V shed 0 bases, J shed 11 bases, and the junction held 8 bases outside the gene matches. Germline V gives CDR1 NSQYPW, CDR2 LRSPGD (reference sequence). This CDR3 contains 15 residues. The sequenced part of the CDR3 DNA is TGCACCTGCAGTGCAGATAAGGACAGGGGGCTGAGGGTCTTC. Translation: CTCSADKDRGLRVF. The whole CDR3 is CTCSADKDRGLRVFF. Based on the CDR3 plus reference TRBV1 and TRBJ1-1, the full variable domain is VTLLEQNPRWRLVPRGQAVNLRCILKNSQYPWMSWYQQDLQKQLQWLFTLRSPGDKEVKSLPGADYLATRVTDTELRLQVANMSQGRTLYCTCSADKDRGLRVFFGKGTRLTVV.

This clone was observed a few times. The genes and germline here are from mouse. The CDR3 extends 1 residue past the end of the read, so its final part is completed from the germline J gene. The chain employs TRBV26 and TRBJ2-5; D gene uncertain. With 1 base removed from V and 0 bases from J, the gap between germline ends came to 5 bases. The germline V gene has CDR1 KGHPV and CDR2 FQNQEV (reference sequence). The CDR3 runs to 14 residues. The part of the CDR3 DNA that was read is TGTGCCAGCAGTCTGTGGATTAACCAAGACACCCAGTAC. This gives the protein CASSLWINQDTQY. The whole CDR3 protein is CASSLWINQDTQYF.

Details on this clone: Gene names are the mouse ones. The DNA ends 1 residue before the CDR3 does, and the rest of the CDR3 is filled in from the germline J gene. Other nucleotide sequences from this sample produce the same CDR3. J is TRBJ1-1 and V is TRBV2; unclear D gene. With 0 bases removed from V and 0 bases from J, the gap between germline ends came to 5 bases. This CDR3 has 14 amino acids. Germline V CDR1 and CDR2: LGHNA, YSYQKL. The DNA read from the CDR3 is TGTGCCAGCAGCCAAGATGGGACAAACACAGAAGTCTTC. Its translation is CASSQDGTNTEVF. The CDR3 in its entirety is CASSQDGTNTEVFF.

About this clone itself: Gene names follow the mouse nomenclature. The CDR3 end falls 1 residue outside the read, so it is completed with the germline J gene. The rearrangement links TRBV2 to TRBJ2-1; 11 positions agree with TRBD1. The CDR3 runs to 15 residues. V shed 0 bases, J shed 9 bases, and the junction held 4 bases outside the gene matches. Germline V lookup: CDR1 LGHNA, CDR2 YSYQKL. The chain's CDR3 is CASSQDGGQGGEQFF. The sequenced CDR3 bases are TGTGCCAGCAGCCAAGATGGGGGACAGGGGGGTGAGCAGTTC.

A few counts support this clone. Here the gene names and germline are mouse. The CDR3 extends 1 residue past the end of the read, so its final part is completed from the germline J gene. Other DNA variants within this sample encode the same CDR3. The chain combines TRBV3 with TRBJ2-7; D remains unclear. V lost 5 bases and J 0 bases, leaving 5 bases between the germline ends. The CDR3 loop spans 12 amino acids. The germline gives CDR1 SNHLY, CDR2 FYNGKV (reference sequence). CDR3 bases read: TGTGCCAGCAGCCCGAGCTCCTATGAACAGTAC. Translation gives CASSPSSYEQY. The whole CDR3 region reads CASSPSSYEQYF.

This clone was observed a few times. Mouse gene names apply. CDR3 DNA (partial): TGTGCCAGCAGTCTCGACAGGGGTGAACAGTAC. Amino acid sequence: CASSLDRGEQY. The CDR3 in its entirety is CASSLDRGEQYF. The chain has TRBV26 and TRBJ2-7; 8 bases are shared with TRBD1. The read terminates 1 residue ahead of where the CDR3 ends, so the germline J gene completes it. This CDR3 region has 12 residues. The germline V gene encodes CDR1 KGHPV and CDR2 FQNQEV (reference sequence). The V gene end was trimmed by 3 bases and the J gene end by 6 bases; junction bases not matched to a gene: 1.

This clone appeared a few times. Any gene name here is a mouse gene name. The DNA read from the CDR3 is TGTGCCAGCAGTCACATAAACACCGGGCAGCTCTAC. As protein: CASSHINTGQLY. The full CDR3 protein reads CASSHINTGQLYF. The chain carries TRBV4 and TRBJ2-2; D is undetermined. The read ends 1 residue shy of where the CDR3 ends; the end is completed using the germline J gene. The germline V gene encodes CDR1 LGHDT and CDR2 YNNKQL (reference sequence). The V and J ends lost 6 bases and 1 base respectively, with 6 bases between them. This CDR3 region has 13 residues.

In its sample, this clone was seen a few times. Mouse gene names and germline throughout. CDR3 bases read: TGCTCCAGCAGTCAAGGACAGGGGGCTTATAATTCGCCCCTCTAC. This encodes CSSSQGQGAYNSPLY. The complete CDR3 sequence is CSSSQGQGAYNSPLYF. V gene TRBV23 combines with J gene TRBJ1-6; the table assigns TRBD1, which was not confirmed against the DNA. The read terminates 1 residue ahead of where the CDR3 ends, so the germline J gene completes it. TRBJ1-6 qualifies as an ORF whose function is uncertain. The CDR3 has 16 residues. Germline values: CDR1 KGHTA, CDR2 FQNQQP.

This clone was observed a handful of times. The gene symbols are mouse symbols. The read is 1 residue too short to cover the CDR3 end, so that end is filled in from the germline J gene. V usage is TRBV23 and J usage is TRBJ2-5; TRBD1 is the table's D call, not checked against the DNA. The CDR3 extends over 14 amino acids. Germline V gene sequence: CDR1 KGHTA, CDR2 FQNQQP. CDR3 residues: CSSSHPGQGDTQYF. The sequenced CDR3 bases are TGCTCCAGCAGTCACCCGGGACAGGGAGACACCCAGTAC.

This clone was found a few times. Mouse names are used for the genes. The missing CDR3 end, 1 residue past where the read stops, is filled in from the germline J gene. The rearrangement joins TRBV26 to TRBJ2-5; D is uncertain. Germline V CDR1 and CDR2: KGHPV, FQNQEV (reference sequence). The CDR3 is 14 residues long. Trimming pared 3 bases from V and 0 bases from J, leaving 7 bases between. The covered CDR3 bases are TGTGCCAGCAGTCTATCGGGGAACCAAGACACCCAGTAC. Its protein product is CASSLSGNQDTQY. The CDR3, in full, reads CASSLSGNQDTQYF.

This clone occurred a few times. Genes here carry mouse names. Coverage ceases 1 residue before the CDR3 finishes, and the germline J gene fills in the end. The V and J genes are TRBV24 and TRBJ1-5; D gene uncertain. V lost 1 base and J lost 0, with 4 bases in between. Germline V CDR1 and CDR2: KGHTA, FRNEEI. The CDR3 sequence is 14 residues long. The CDR3 loop reads CASSLSNNNQAPLF. CDR3 DNA (partial): TGTGCCAGCAGTCTGTCAAATAACAACCAGGCTCCGCTT.

Concerning this clone: Mouse germline and gene names are used. The read ends 1 residue shy of where the CDR3 ends; the end is completed using the germline J gene. This chain links TRBV4 with TRBJ2-7, with 11 bases fitting TRBD2. The V gene's germline CDR1 is LGHDT and CDR2 YNNKQL (reference sequence). The V gene end was trimmed by 4 bases and the J gene end by 2 bases; junction bases not matched to a gene: 1. The CDR3 is 14 amino acids. The CDR3 spells CASSWDWGTYEQYF. The sequenced part of the CDR3 DNA is TGTGCCAGCAGCTGGGACTGGGGGACCTATGAACAGTAC.

Worth noting for this clone: These gene names are mouse names. Sequencing ends 1 residue short of the CDR3 end; the germline J gene provides the rest. V usage is TRBV3 and J usage is TRBJ1-5; D remains ambiguous. Trimming left V 2 bases short and J 6 bases short, with 5 bases between. The CDR3 is made up of 12 amino acids. The V gene's germline CDR1 is SNHLY and CDR2 FYNGKV (reference sequence). The CDR3 loop is CASSLTSQAPLF. Incomplete CDR3 DNA: TGTGCCAGCAGCTTAACCAGCCAGGCTCCGCTT.

About this clone: The gene symbols are mouse symbols. CDR3: CASSLSGTGTGQLYF. The sequenced part of the CDR3 DNA is TGTGCCAGCAGTCTGTCCGGGACAGGGACCGGGCAGCTCTAC. The J gene is TRBJ2-2, the V gene TRBV26; 9 nucleotides match TRBD1. The read stops 1 residue short of the end of the CDR3; the missing end is completed from the germline J gene. CDR3 length equals 15 residues. With 0 bases clipped from V and 5 bases from J, the junction kept 1 base outside the gene matches. CDR1 is KGHPV and CDR2 is FQNQEV in the germline V gene (reference sequence).

As for this clone: Germline and genes: mouse. The CDR3 extends 1 residue past the end of the read, so its final part is completed from the germline J gene. The chain links TRBV16 to TRBJ2-4; D unclear. The CDR3 runs 13 residues. V was clipped by 0 bases and J by 0 bases, with 1 base between them. Germline values: CDR1 SGHSA, CDR2 FRNQAP. The sequenced CDR3 bases are TGTGCAAGCAGCTTAGATAGTCAAAACACCTTGTAC. This translates into CASSLDSQNTLY. Given in full, the CDR3 is CASSLDSQNTLYF. Together with reference TRBV16 and TRBJ2-4, the CDR3 gives the full variable domain: NAGVIQTPRHKVTGKGQEATLWCEPISGHSAVFWYRQTIVQGLEFLTYFRNQAPIDDSGMPKERFSAQMPNQSHSTLKIQSTQPQDSAVYLCASSLDSQNTLYFGAGTRLSVL.

On this clone: Gene names and germline match the mouse. The read ends 1 residue before the CDR3 terminus; that terminus is restored from the germline J gene. V is TRBV16 and J is TRBJ1-4; 7 nucleotides line up with TRBD1. The germline V gene encodes CDR1 SGHSA and CDR2 FRNQAP. CDR3 length: 14 residues. V dropped 3 bases and J dropped 3; count of bases not matched to a gene: 1. Partial CDR3 DNA: TGTGCAAGCAGCTTCCAGGGGGCCAACGAAAGATTATTT. This gives the protein CASSFQGANERLF. The complete CDR3 reads CASSFQGANERLFF.

This clone was detected once. The germline and genes are mouse ones. The CDR3 extends 1 residue past the end of the read, so its final part is completed from the germline J gene. J is TRBJ2-4 and V is TRBV15; D unresolved. Germline V lookup: CDR1 SGHND, CDR2 FRSKSL. Trimming took 0 bases from V and 5 from J, leaving 6 bases between them. This CDR3 comprises 13 residues. The CDR3 DNA, read in part, is TGTGCCAGCAGTTTAGCCGGGCCAAACACCTTGTAC. Amino acids: CASSLAGPNTLY. Given in full, the CDR3 is CASSLAGPNTLYF. Full variable domain (remainder filled in from reference TRBV15 and TRBJ2-4): DAGVTQTPRHEVAEKGQTIILKCEPVSGHNDLFWYRQTKIQGLELLSYFRSKSLMEDGGAFKDRFKAEMLNSSFSTLKIQPTEPKDSAVYLCASSLAGPNTLYFGAGTRLSVL.

This clone turned up a few times. Gene names and germline refer to mouse. With the read ending 1 residue before the CDR3 end, the germline J gene is used to fill in that end. This sequence joins TRBV13-1 and TRBJ2-1; the D gene is possibly TRBD1 (6 bases). The CDR3 is 14 residues long. Trimming shortened V by 0 bases and J by 3 bases, and 7 bases separated the two germline ends. Per germline, CDR1 NSHNY and CDR2 SYGAGN. The part of the CDR3 DNA that was read is TGTGCCAGCAGTGATGGGGACACCTATGCTGAGCAGTTC. It specifies CASSDGDTYAEQF. The entire CDR3 reads CASSDGDTYAEQFF.

This clone is medium-sized in the sample. All gene names here are mouse names. The CDR3 end is not reached by the read, which stops 1 residue before it; the germline J gene fills it in. This chain uses TRBV13-1 with TRBJ1-2; 7 nucleotides match TRBD1. Germline values: CDR1 NSHNY, CDR2 SYGAGN. The V and J ends lost 3 bases and 0 bases, in that order; junction bases with no gene match: 2. The CDR3 sequence is 14 residues long. CDR3 residues: CASSGDRTNSDYTF. Partial CDR3 DNA: TGTGCCAGCAGTGGGGACAGAACAAACTCCGACTACACC.

As concerns this clone: Gene names and germline match the mouse. The read halts 1 residue ahead of the CDR3 end, with the missing end drawn from the germline J gene. This sequence joins TRBV5 and TRBJ1-4; 8 positions match TRBD1. CDR1 and CDR2 (germline): LGHNA, YNLKQL (reference sequence). The CDR3 runs 14 residues. The trim removed 1 base at V and 6 bases at J, leaving 1 base unmatched. The chain's CDR3 is CASSQGQGHERLFF. The part of the CDR3 DNA that was read is TGTGCCAGCAGCCAAGGACAGGGGCACGAAAGATTATTT.

With respect to this clone: Germline and genes here are mouse. The CDR3 extends 1 residue past the end of the read, so its final part is completed from the germline J gene. The J gene is TRBJ2-3, the V gene TRBV26; TRBD1 matches at 8 bases. The CDR3 totals 16 residues. Germline V gene sequence: CDR1 KGHPV, CDR2 FQNQEV (reference sequence). With 3 bases clipped from V and 3 bases from J, the junction kept 8 bases outside the gene matches. CDR3: CASSLFRQGTAETLYF. CDR3 DNA, as far as it was read: TGTGCCAGCAGTCTCTTTCGACAGGGGACCGCAGAAACGCTGTAT.